This paragraph covers one TCR beta chain sequence. What antigen it recognizes has not been identified. No base quality values were provided; no much bigger clone lies one nucleotide off. Trimmed from V: 0 bases; trimmed from J: 1 base; junction bases lacking a gene match: 5. The germline V gene gives CDR1 as SGHDT and CDR2 as YYEEEE. The CDR3 goes from the cysteine to the phenylalanine over 16 residues. Kept here is only the CDR3 DNA, which spans 48 bases and is read in frame from base 1. In the prospective study, participants were roughly 18 to 89 years old, resided in about two dozen geographic areas of the United States, and were enrolled through a virtual design. In the prospective study, participants were assigned to cohorts based on the clinical history participants reported in a screening survey and a study questionnaire. In the prospective study, whole blood, serum and a nasopharyngeal or oropharyngeal swab were collected from each participant by mobile phlebotomists. Participants in the prospective study had the option to provide additional blood draws and questionnaires over a roughly two-month period. Prospective study blood samples were shipped either frozen or at room temperature before DNA extraction.

These data come from a study of blood T cell repertoires in COVID-19 (dated by TCRdb to the early 2020s). For the study in its entirety: Samples covering the acute and convalescent phases of COVID-19 were provided by collaborators in the United States, Italy and Spain. Samples came from the ongoing ImmuneRACE study (first 160 participants) plus 1,254 subjects from 6 global collaborators. The material from the prospective study consisted of cDNA or gDNA derived from T cells, B-cell-depleted T cells, or PBMCs. The repertoires were made available in a free public database intended to serve as a resource for research on the immune response to SARS-CoV-2. Deeply sampled blood TCRbeta repertoires from subjects exposed to, actively infected with, or recovered from COVID-19 were included in the dataset. HLA class I and class II types, where available, came from metadata supplied by the sample provider rather than from assay-based typing. A de-identified subject ID, COVID-19 status, age in years and sex were almost always included in the sample metadata. The study at large found these results: How much clinical and demographic metadata was included differed by source and by participant, and the metadata was provided uncurated.

TCRbeta CDR3 regions were amplified from genomic DNA by means of the immunoSEQ Assay, a bias-controlled multiplex PCR. As for the authors' bioinformatics: Nucleated cell counts per sample were estimated from amplification of reference gene primers within the assay. Sequence reads were collapsed and filtered to measure the absolute abundance of every unique TCRbeta CDR3 rearrangement. For each sample, productive Simpson clonality was calculated as the square root of Simpson's diversity index across productive rearrangements. Not all clones reach the TCRdb copy of this immuneACCESS table, which keeps in-frame sequences only. Checked studies attribute under half of the gap to unresolved V genes and leave the rest unexplained. V, J and clone size are taken as reported in that table, and D and trimming were inferred from the DNA itself. This sample lists 150,000 or so clones; about 84% were detected once. 5.6% of the sample belongs to the ten largest clones.

The TCR was taken from a woman between 40 and 50 years old with acute COVID-19. The specimen sequenced was PBMCs or T cells enriched from blood (not recorded which). Recombination joined TRBV5-6 with TRBJ1-1, with TRBD1 identical over 8 junction bases. The CDR3 here reads CASSLGWTGKNTEAFF. The nucleotide sequence reads as follows: TGTGCCAGCAGCTTGGGTTGGACAGGGAAGAACACTGAAGCTTTCTTT. The CDR3 plus the reference TRBV5-6 and TRBJ1-1 genes for the other parts give the full variable domain: DAGVTQSPTHLIKTRGQQVTLRCSPKSGHDTVSWYQQALGQGPQFIFQYYEEEERQRGNFPDRFSGHQFPNYSSELNVNALLLGDSALYLCASSLGWTGKNTEAFFGQGTRLTVV.